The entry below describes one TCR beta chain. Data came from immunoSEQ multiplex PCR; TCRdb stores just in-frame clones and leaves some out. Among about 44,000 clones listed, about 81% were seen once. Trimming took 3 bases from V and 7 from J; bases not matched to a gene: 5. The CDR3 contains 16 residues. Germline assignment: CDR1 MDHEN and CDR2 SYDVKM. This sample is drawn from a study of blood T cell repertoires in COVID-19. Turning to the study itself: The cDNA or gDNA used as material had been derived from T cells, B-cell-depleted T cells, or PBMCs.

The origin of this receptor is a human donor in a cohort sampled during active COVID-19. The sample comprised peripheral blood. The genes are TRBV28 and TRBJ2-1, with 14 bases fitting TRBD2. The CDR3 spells CASSFPGLAGVNEQFF. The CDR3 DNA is TGTGCCAGCAGTTTCCCGGGACTAGCGGGGGTTAATGAGCAGTTCTTC.